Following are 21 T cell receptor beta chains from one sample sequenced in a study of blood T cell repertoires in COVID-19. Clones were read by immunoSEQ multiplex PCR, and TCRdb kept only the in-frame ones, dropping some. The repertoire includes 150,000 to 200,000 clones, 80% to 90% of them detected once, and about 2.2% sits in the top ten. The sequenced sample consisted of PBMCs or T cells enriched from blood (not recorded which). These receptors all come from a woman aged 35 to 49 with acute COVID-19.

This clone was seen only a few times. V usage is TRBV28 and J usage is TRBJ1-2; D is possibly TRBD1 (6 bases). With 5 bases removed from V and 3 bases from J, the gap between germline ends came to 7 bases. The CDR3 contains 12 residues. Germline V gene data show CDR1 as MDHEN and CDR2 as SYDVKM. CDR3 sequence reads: CASSTGYYGYTF. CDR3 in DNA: TGTGCCAGCAGTACAGGGTACTATGGCTACACCTTC.

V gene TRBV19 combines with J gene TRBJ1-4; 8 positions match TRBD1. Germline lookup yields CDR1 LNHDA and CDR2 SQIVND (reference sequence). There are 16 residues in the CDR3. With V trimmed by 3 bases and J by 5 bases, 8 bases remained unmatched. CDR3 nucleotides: TGTGCCAGTAGTATCGGTGGGAGACAGGGGAATGAAAAACTGTTTTTT. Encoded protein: CASSIGGRQGNEKLFF. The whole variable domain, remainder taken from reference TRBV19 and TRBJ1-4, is DGGITQSPKYLFRKEGQNVTLSCEQNLNHDAMYWYRQDPGQGLRLIYYSQIVNDFQKGDIAEGYSVSREKKESFPLTVTSAQKNPTAFYLCASSIGGRQGNEKLFFGSGTQLSVL.

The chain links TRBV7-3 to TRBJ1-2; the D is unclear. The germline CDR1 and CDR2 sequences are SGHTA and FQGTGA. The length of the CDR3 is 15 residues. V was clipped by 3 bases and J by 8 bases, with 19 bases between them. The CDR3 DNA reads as TGTGCCAGCAGCTTCCCTAGCCTCGGGGAGAACGGCTACACCTTC. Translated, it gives CASSFPSLGENGYTF.

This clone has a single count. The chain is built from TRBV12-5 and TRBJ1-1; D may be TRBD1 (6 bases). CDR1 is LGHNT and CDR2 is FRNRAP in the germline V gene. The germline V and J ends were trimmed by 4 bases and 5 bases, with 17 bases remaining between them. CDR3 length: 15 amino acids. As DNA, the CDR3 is TGTGCTAGTGGTTCCTCCCGCGGGGGGCTTACTGAAGCTTTCTTT. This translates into CASGSSRGGLTEAFF.

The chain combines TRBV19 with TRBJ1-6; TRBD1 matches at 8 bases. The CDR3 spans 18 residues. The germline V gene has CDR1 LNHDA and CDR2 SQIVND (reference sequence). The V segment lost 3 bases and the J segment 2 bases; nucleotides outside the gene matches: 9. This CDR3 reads CASSMIPGQATYNSPLHF. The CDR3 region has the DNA TGTGCCAGTAGTATGATACCGGGACAGGCGACCTATAATTCACCCCTCCACTTT.

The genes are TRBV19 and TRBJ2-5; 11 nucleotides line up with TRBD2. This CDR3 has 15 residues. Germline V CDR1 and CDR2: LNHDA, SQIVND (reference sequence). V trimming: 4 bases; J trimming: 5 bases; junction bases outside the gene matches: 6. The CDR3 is CASSTGLAVGETQYF. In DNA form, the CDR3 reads TGTGCCAGTAGTACGGGACTAGCGGTAGGGGAGACCCAGTACTTC.

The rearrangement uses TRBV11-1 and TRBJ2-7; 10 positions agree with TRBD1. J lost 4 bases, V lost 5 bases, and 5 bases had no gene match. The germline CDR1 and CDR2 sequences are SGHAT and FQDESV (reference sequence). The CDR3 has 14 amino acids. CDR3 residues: CASSPGTGDYEQYF. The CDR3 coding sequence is TGTGCCAGCAGCCCCGGGACAGGGGATTACGAGCAGTACTTC.

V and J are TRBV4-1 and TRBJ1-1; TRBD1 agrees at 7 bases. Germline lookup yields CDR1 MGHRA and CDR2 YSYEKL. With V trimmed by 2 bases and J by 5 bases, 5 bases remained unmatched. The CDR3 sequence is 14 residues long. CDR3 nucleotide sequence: TGCGCCAGCAGCCAAAGGGGGCTGGTAACTGAAGCTTTCTTT. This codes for CASSQRGLVTEAFF.

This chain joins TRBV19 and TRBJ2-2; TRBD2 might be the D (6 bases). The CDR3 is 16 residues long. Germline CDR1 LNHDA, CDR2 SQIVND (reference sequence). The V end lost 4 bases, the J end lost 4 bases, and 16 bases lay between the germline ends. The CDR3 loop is CASSKRTGVGTGELFF. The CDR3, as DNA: TGTGCCAGTAGTAAAAGGACGGGAGTAGGCACCGGGGAGCTGTTTTTT. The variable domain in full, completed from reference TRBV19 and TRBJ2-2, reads DGGITQSPKYLFRKEGQNVTLSCEQNLNHDAMYWYRQDPGQGLRLIYYSQIVNDFQKGDIAEGYSVSREKKESFPLTVTSAQKNPTAFYLCASSKRTGVGTGELFFGEGSRLTVL.

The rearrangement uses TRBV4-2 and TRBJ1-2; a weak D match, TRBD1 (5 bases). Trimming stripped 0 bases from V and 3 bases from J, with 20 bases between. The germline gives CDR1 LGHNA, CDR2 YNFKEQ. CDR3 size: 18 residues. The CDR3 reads CASSQDKARAGIDYGYTF. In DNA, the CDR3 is TGTGCCAGCAGCCAAGATAAAGCTAGGGCAGGGATCGACTATGGCTACACCTTC.

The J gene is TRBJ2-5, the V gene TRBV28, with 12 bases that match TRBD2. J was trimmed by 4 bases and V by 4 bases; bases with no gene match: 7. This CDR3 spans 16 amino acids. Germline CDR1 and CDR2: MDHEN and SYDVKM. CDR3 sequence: CASSSSTSGRRETQYF. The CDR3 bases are TGTGCCAGCAGTTCCTCTACTAGCGGGAGGAGAGAGACCCAGTACTTC.

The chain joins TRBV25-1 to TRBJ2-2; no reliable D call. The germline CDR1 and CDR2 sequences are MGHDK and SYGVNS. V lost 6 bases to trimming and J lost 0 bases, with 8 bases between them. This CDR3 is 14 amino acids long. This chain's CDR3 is CASRSQANTGELFF. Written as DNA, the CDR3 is TGTGCCAGCAGAAGTCAGGCGAACACCGGGGAGCTGTTTTTT.

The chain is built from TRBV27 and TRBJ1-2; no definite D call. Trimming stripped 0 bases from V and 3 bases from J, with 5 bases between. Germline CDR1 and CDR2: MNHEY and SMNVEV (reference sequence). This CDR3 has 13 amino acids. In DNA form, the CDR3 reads TGTGCCAGCAGTTTATCTGGAGACTATGGCTACACCTTC. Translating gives CASSLSGDYGYTF.

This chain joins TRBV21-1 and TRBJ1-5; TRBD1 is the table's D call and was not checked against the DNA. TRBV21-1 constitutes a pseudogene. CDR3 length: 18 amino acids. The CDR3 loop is CASSRRQGERVSNQPQHF. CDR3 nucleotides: TGTGCCAGCAGCAGAAGACAGGGGGAGAGGGTAAGCAATCAGCCCCAGCATTTT.

DNA for the CDR3: TGTGCCTCAAGGCAGGGGACAAACTATGGCTACACCTTC. Protein: CASRQGTNYGYTF. V and J are TRBV5-5 and TRBJ1-2; tentative D call: TRBD1 (6 bases). V lost 10 bases and J 2 bases, leaving 15 bases between the germline ends. CDR1 is SGHKS and CDR2 is YYEKEE in the germline V gene (reference sequence). This CDR3 spans 13 amino acids.

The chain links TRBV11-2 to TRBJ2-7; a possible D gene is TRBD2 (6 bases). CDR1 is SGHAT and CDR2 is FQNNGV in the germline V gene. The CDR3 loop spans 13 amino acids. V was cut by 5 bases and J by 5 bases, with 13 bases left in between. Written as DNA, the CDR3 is TGTGCCAGCAGCGAGGGGCCGGGGGACGAGCAGTACTTC. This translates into CASSEGPGDEQYF. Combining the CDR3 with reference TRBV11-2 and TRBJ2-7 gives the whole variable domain EAGVAQSPRYKIIEKRQSVAFWCNPISGHATLYWYQQILGQGPKLLIQFQNNGVVDDSQLPKDRFSAERLKGVDSTLKIQPAKLEDSAVYLCASSEGPGDEQYFGPGTRLTVT.

This CDR3 is CASSIGGAYNSPLHF. In DNA, the CDR3 is TGTGCCAGCAGTATTGGGGGCGCGTATAATTCACCCCTCCACTTT. The rearrangement links TRBV6-2 or TRBV6-3 to TRBJ1-6, with D possibly TRBD1 on 6 matching bases. This CDR3 contains 15 residues. Looked up from germline, CDR1 is MNHEY and CDR2 is SVGEGT. With 5 bases removed from V and 4 bases from J, the gap between germline ends came to 12 bases.

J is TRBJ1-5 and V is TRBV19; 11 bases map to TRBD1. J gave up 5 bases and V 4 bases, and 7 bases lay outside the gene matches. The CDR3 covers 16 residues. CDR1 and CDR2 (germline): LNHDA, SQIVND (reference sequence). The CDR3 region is CASSTGQGATYQPQHF. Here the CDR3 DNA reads TGTGCCAGTAGTACCGGACAGGGGGCGACCTATCAGCCCCAGCATTTT.

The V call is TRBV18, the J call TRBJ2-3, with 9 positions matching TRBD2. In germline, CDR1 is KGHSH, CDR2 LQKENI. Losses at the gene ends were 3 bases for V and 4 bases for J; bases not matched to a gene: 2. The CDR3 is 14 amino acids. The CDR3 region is CASSPGLAPDTQYF. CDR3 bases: TGTGCCAGCTCACCGGGACTAGCCCCAGATACGCAGTATTTT.

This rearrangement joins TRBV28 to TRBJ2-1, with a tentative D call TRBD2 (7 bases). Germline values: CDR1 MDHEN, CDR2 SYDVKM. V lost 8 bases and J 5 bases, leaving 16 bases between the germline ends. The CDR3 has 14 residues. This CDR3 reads CASGGGGRDNEQFF. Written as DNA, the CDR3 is TGTGCCAGCGGAGGGGGGGGAAGGGACAATGAGCAGTTCTTC.

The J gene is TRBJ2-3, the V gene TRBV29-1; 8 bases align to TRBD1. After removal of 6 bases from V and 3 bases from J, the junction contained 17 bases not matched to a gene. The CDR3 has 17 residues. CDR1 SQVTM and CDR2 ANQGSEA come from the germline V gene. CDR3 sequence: CSVVRQGINTGTDTQYF. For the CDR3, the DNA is TGCAGCGTGGTACGACAGGGGATTAACACGGGGACAGATACGCAGTATTTT.